What follows are 5 T cell receptor beta chains derived from one specimen sequenced in a study of regulatory T cells in long-lasting Graves disease. Time point described: newly diagnosed GD, antithyroid drugs for less than 3 months. RNA from PBMCs was the source of the TCR library. Sequencing libraries for TCR beta were prepared with iRepertoire HTBI primers and Arm-PCR of CDR3 regions. TCRdb analysed the multiplex PCR reads with MiXCR anew, one entry per CDR3 protein. The sample comprises 350,000 to 450,000 distinct CDR3 sequences, over 15% of which are singletons, and approximately 30% rests with the top ten. These data also formed part of another study, on T cells in Graves' hyperthyroidism and ophthalmopathy.

Sample: peripheral blood mononuclear cells (PBMCs), taken at new diagnosis, from a patient treated with antithyroid drugs. The receptors shown here come from a man in his forties or fifties with Graves disease.

With respect to this clonotype: Being one base from a much bigger clone, this may be a read error. The chain carries TRBV2 and TRBJ2-5; D is undetermined. Germline assignment: CDR1 SNHLY and CDR2 FYNNEI. The CDR3 sequence is 11 residues long. CDR3: CTSNPQETQYF. The DNA for the CDR3 is TGTACCAGCAATCCACAAGAGACCCAGTACTTC.

This clonotype was counted many times. This sequence joins TRBV28 and TRBJ2-5; 7 bases map to TRBD1. The CDR3 is made up of 14 amino acids. V gave up 6 bases and J gave up 3 bases; unmatched junction bases: 7. Germline loops: CDR1 MDHEN, CDR2 SYDVKM. The CDR3 bases are TGTGCCAGCAGCCCAACGGGACAGAAAGAGACCCAGTACTTC. Protein product: CASSPTGQKETQYF.

The chain employs TRBV9 and TRBJ2-3; unclear D gene. Germline CDR1 and CDR2: SGDLS and YYNGEE. V was shortened by 3 bases and J by 2 bases, with 13 bases between the two germline ends. CDR3 length equals 15 residues. CDR3 region: CASSERMIATDTQYF. The CDR3 DNA reads TGTGCCAGCAGCGAACGGATGATCGCCACAGATACGCAGTATTTT.

The chain links TRBV20-1 to TRBJ2-6; 15 bases align to TRBD2. CDR3 length equals 19 residues. CDR1 and CDR2 from the germline V gene are DFQATT and SNEGSKA (reference sequence). Losses at the gene ends were 6 bases for V and 2 bases for J; bases not matched to a gene: 11. The DNA for the CDR3 is TGCAGTGCGGAGAAGGGACTAGCGGGGGGCTCTCCTGGGGCCAACGTCCTGACTTTC. It encodes CSAEKGLAGGSPGANVLTF.

The sample holds many counts of this clonotype. The rearrangement uses TRBV5-1 and TRBJ2-7; D might be TRBD1 (6 bases). The CDR3 runs to 14 residues. In germline, CDR1 is SGHRS, CDR2 YFSETQ. V was pared by 0 bases and J by 5 bases, with 12 bases between. CDR3 sequence (DNA): TGCGCCAGCAGCTTGGCCCAGGGGACGGACGAGCAGTACTTC. This translates into CASSLAQGTDEQYF.